This is a list of T cell receptor beta chains from one sample in a study of T cell responses to AZD1222 COVID-19 vaccine. This table comes from immunoSEQ multiplex PCR, and its TCRdb copy is limited to in-frame clones, with some not included. Of over 120,000 clones listed, roughly nine tenths are singletons. The sample was peripheral blood, taken 28 days after the second AZD1222 dose. Source of these receptors: an adult who received the AZD1222 COVID-19 vaccine. Both conserved end residues are part of each CDR3. The D gene is left open where the match is weak. Not every row has a clone size; where given, it reads once, few, many or a size class.

j_call | clone_size | d_call | v_call | cdr3_nt | cdr3_aa
TRBJ2-2 | NA | TRBD1 | TRBV2 | TGTGCCAGCCGCGGGACAGGGGACACCGGGGAGCTGTTTTTT | CASRGTGDTGELFF
TRBJ2-2 | NA | NA | TRBV6-5 | TGTGCCAGCAGTTACCTGGGGCTAAACACCGGGGAGCTGTTTTTT | CASSYLGLNTGELFF
TRBJ1-5 | NA | NA | TRBV23-1 | TGCGCCAGCAGTCCCCAGGGTTTCTTATTTCGTCAGCCCCAGCATTTT | CASSPQGFLFRQPQHF
TRBJ2-7 | NA | NA | TRBV20-1 | TGCAGTGCCCACGAGCAGTACTTC | CSAHEQYF
TRBJ1-1 | few | NA | TRBV5-1 | TGCGCCAGCAGCTTTCAGGGCAGCAACACTGAAGCTTTCTTT | CASSFQGSNTEAFF
TRBJ1-2 | NA | NA | TRBV20-1 | TGCAGTGCTAGTGGCATTGTAGGAGGGAACGATGGCTACACCTTC | CSASGIVGGNDGYTF
TRBJ1-1 | NA | NA | TRBV7-3 | TGTGCCAGCAGCTCCGTGTCATCTCGGAGGGGAGAGACTGAAGCTTTCTTT | CASSSVSSRRGETEAFF
TRBJ1-2 | NA | NA | TRBV19 | TGTGCCAGTAGTTCTGCAACGTACCTCAGTGGCTACACCTTC | CASSSATYLSGYTF
TRBJ2-1 | NA | TRBD2 | TRBV9 | TGTGCCAGCAGCGCAACTAGCGGGAGCTCCTACAATGAGCAGTTCTTC | CASSATSGSSYNEQFF
TRBJ1-6 | once | NA | TRBV6-5 | TGTGCCAGCAGTTACTCAGGGACAAATAATTCACCCCTCCACTTT | CASSYSGTNNSPLHF
TRBJ2-7 | NA | TRBD1 | TRBV2 | TGTGCCAGCAGCGTACAGGGGTACGAGCAGTACTTC | CASSVQGYEQYF
TRBJ1-1 | NA | NA | TRBV6-5 | TGTGCCAGCAGCAGAGAGAGGGACACTGAAGCTTTCTTT | CASSRERDTEAFF
TRBJ2-3 | NA | TRBD2 | TRBV28 | TGTGCCAGCCTTCCCCCCGGGACTACCGTTCTTGATACGCAGTATTTT | CASLPPGTTVLDTQYF
TRBJ1-5 | once | TRBD1 | TRBV28 | TGTGCCAGCGCAAGGGGACAGGGTCCCCAGCCCCAGCATTTT | CASARGQGPQPQHF
TRBJ2-7 | NA | TRBD1 | TRBV10-1 | TGCGCCAGCAGTCCGGGACAGATGTACGAGCAGTACTTC | CASSPGQMYEQYF
TRBJ1-5 | NA | TRBD1 | TRBV27 | TGTGCCAGCAGTCCCGGGACAGGAAAAAGCAATCAGCCCCAGCATTTT | CASSPGTGKSNQPQHF
TRBJ2-2 | NA | TRBD2 | TRBV19 | TGTGCCAGTAGTATACGTTCCGTGGCGGGAGGTAGGAACACCGGGGAGCTGTTTTTT | CASSIRSVAGGRNTGELFF
TRBJ2-7 | NA | TRBD1 | TRBV6-5 | TGTGCCACCGTGGACAGGACGAAATTCCCCTACGAGCAGTACTTC | CATVDRTKFPYEQYF
TRBJ1-5 | NA | NA | TRBV25-1 | TGTGCCAGCTTTCCGGGACTTAACGTAGGGCAGCCCCAGCATTTT | CASFPGLNVGQPQHF
TRBJ2-5 | NA | NA | TRBV4-1 | TGCGCCAGCAGCCAATTTCGATGGGAGACCCAGTACTTC | CASSQFRWETQYF
TRBJ1-4 | NA | TRBD1 | TRBV7-8 | TGTGCCAGCAGCCAACTGGGACAGATTAATGAAAAACTGTTTTTT | CASSQLGQINEKLFF
TRBJ2-7 | NA | TRBD1 | TRBV27 | TGTGCCAGCAGTTTAAAAGGGACAGGGTCGTTCTACGAGCAGTACTTC | CASSLKGTGSFYEQYF
TRBJ1-5 | once | NA | TRBV19 | TGTGCCAGTACCAGGACAGAATTTTATAGCAATCAGCCCCAGCATTTT | CASTRTEFYSNQPQHF
TRBJ1-1 | NA | TRBD1 | TRBV7-2 | TGTGCCAGCAGCCAAGACAGGGGTCGGAACACTGAAGCTTTCTTT | CASSQDRGRNTEAFF
TRBJ1-1 | NA | NA | TRBV7-2 | TGTGCCAGCAGCGTTCTACAGGGATCGGGCCCTGACACTGAAGCTTTCTTT | CASSVLQGSGPDTEAFF
TRBJ2-1 | NA | NA | TRBV7-8 | TGTGCCAGCAGCCCTTGGGGGAGATCCTACAATGAGCAGTTCTTC | CASSPWGRSYNEQFF
TRBJ2-1 | NA | TRBD2 | TRBV30 | TGTGCCTGGAATCGAGCGGGACTCTACAATGAGCAGTTCTTC | CAWNRAGLYNEQFF
TRBJ1-1 | NA | NA | TRBV11-3 | TGTGCCAGCAGCTTGATTCTCCAGGGTGGCACTGAAGCTTTCTTT | CASSLILQGGTEAFF
TRBJ2-1 | once | TRBD1 | TRBV9 | TGTGCCAGCAGCCCCGGGACAGGGCTCATTGGCTCCTACAATGAGCAGTTCTTC | CASSPGTGLIGSYNEQFF
TRBJ1-5 | NA | NA | TRBV1 | TGCACCAGCAGCCAAGCGTTACTGGACAGCAATCAGCCCCAGCATTTT | CTSSQALLDSNQPQHF
TRBJ1-5 | NA | NA | TRBV27 | TGTGCCAGCAGTCCCCATCGCACTCAGCCCCAGCATTTT | CASSPHRTQPQHF
TRBJ2-1 | few | TRBD2 | TRBV6-5 | TGTGCCAGCAGTTACGGTGCGGGAGGGTTCGATGAGCAGTTCTTC | CASSYGAGGFDEQFF
TRBJ2-1 | NA | TRBD2 | TRBV6-4 | TGTGCCAGCAGTATAACGGCTAGCGGGAGAGGTGAGCAGTTCTTC | CASSITASGRGEQFF
TRBJ2-7 | NA | NA | TRBV24-1 | TGTGCCACCAGTGATGCCAGGGGCCCCACCTACGAGCAGTACTTC | CATSDARGPTYEQYF
TRBJ1-2 | NA | NA | TRBV5-6 | TGTGCCAGCAGCTTGGGAGGGACACTGGCTGTCTACACCTTC | CASSLGGTLAVYTF
TRBJ1-4 | NA | NA | TRBV4-1 | TGCGCCAGCAGCCAGACACAGACTAATGAAAAACTGTTTTTT | CASSQTQTNEKLFF
TRBJ2-5 | NA | NA | TRBV7-3 | TGTGCCAGCAGCTTGACAGAGCAAGAGACCCAGTACTTC | CASSLTEQETQYF
TRBJ2-1 | NA | NA | TRBV9 | TGTGCCAGCAGCGCCTGGGAGCGAGGAGAGCAGTTCTTC | CASSAWERGEQFF
TRBJ2-1 | NA | NA | TRBV5-5 | TGTGCCAGCAGCTTGGTGCTCTTGCATGAGCAGTTCTTC | CASSLVLLHEQFF
TRBJ1-1 | NA | NA | TRBV29-1 | TGCAGCGCCCAACTGGGGTACCTGAACACTGAAGCTTTCTTT | CSAQLGYLNTEAFF
TRBJ2-7 | NA | NA | TRBV27 | TGTGCCAGCAGTTTATCCAGGCGTCAGTCCTACGAGCAGTACTTC | CASSLSRRQSYEQYF
TRBJ2-5 | NA | NA | TRBV5-8 | TGTGCCAGCAGTACGAAATGGGGCGGGAAGAGGGGGGAGACCCAGTACTTC | CASSTKWGGKRGETQYF
TRBJ1-4 | NA | NA | TRBV7-2 | TGTGCCAGCAGCCTGGGGGGGCATAATGAAAAACTGTTTTTT | CASSLGGHNEKLFF
TRBJ1-2 | NA | NA | TRBV27 | TGTGCCAGCAGTTCGAGGACAGAAGCTAACTATGGCTACACCTTC | CASSSRTEANYGYTF
TRBJ1-1 | NA | NA | TRBV5-1 | TGCGCCAGCAGCTTGACGCTCGGGAACACTGAAGCTTTCTTT | CASSLTLGNTEAFF
TRBJ1-5 | NA | NA | TRBV4-2 | TGTGCCAGCAGCCAAGATGGCATTCACAGCAATCAGCCCCAGCATTTT | CASSQDGIHSNQPQHF
TRBJ1-3 | NA | NA | TRBV9 | TGTGCCAGCAGCCTCCAGGGAGGCTCTGGAAACACCATATATTTT | CASSLQGGSGNTIYF
TRBJ1-2 | few | NA | TRBV9 | TGTGCCAGCAGCGTAGGGACAGTTATTGGCAACTATGGCTACACCTTC | CASSVGTVIGNYGYTF
TRBJ2-1 | NA | NA | TRBV4-2 | TGTGCCAGCACCCAAGCAAGAGGCCCGCTAGTCTTCCGCGAGCAGTTCTTC | CASTQARGPLVFREQFF
TRBJ1-1 | NA | NA | TRBV6-6 | TGTGCCAGCAGTTACGGAGACAGACAGAACACTGAAGCTTTCTTT | CASSYGDRQNTEAFF